Reported below is one T cell receptor (beta chain). Its antigen is not identified. Profiling relied on immunoSEQ multiplex PCR, and the TCRdb table lists in-frame clones only, not all of them. The table records roughly 34,000 clones, 85% to 95% of them present only once. On average about 100,000 T cells per donor were immunosequenced. The data stem from a study of T cells in tuberculosis. Study-wide background: In South Africa, adults with active tuberculosis were compared with IGRA-negative and latently infected IGRA-positive adolescents.

The study's findings and limits: Smaller alpha distances in active tuberculosis partly reflected shorter CDR3-alpha lengths.

Trimming removed 7 bases at V and 3 bases at J, with 9 bases between. Germline assignment: CDR1 SQVTM and CDR2 ANQGSEA. The CDR3 consists of 11 residues. V and J are TRBV29-1 and TRBJ1-1; tentative D call: TRBD1 (5 bases). This TCR was sampled from a donor between 10 and 29 years old with latent tuberculosis or without tuberculosis infection. Some clones in this sample may be carry-over from other donors' samples. Sequencing was carried out using PBMCs. The CDR3 DNA reads as TGCAGCGGGGGGGGAGACACTGAAGCTTTCTTT. This codes for CSGGGDTEAFF.